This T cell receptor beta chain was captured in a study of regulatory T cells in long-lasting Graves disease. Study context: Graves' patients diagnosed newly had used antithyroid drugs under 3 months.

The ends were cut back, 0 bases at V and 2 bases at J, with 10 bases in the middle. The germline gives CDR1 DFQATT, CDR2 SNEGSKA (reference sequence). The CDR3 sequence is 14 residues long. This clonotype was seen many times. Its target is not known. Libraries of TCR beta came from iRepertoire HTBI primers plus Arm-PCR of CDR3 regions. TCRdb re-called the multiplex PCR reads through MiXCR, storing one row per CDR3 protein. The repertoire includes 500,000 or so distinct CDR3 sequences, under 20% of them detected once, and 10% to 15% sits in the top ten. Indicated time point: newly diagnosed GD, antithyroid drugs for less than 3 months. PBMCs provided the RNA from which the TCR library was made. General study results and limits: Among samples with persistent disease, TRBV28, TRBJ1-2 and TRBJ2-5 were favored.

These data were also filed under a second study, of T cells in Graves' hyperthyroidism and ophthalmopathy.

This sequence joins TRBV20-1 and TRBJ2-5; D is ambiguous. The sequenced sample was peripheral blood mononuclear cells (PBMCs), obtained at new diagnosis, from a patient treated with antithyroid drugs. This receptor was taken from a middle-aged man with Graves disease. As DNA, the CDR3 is TGCAGTGCTAGAGACATTAGGCAGCAAGAGACCCAGTACTTC. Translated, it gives CSARDIRQQETQYF.